This T cell receptor (beta chain) emerged from a study of cytomegalovirus exposure and HLA in healthy donors. Study-wide results and limits: Accounts indicate the classifier identified cytomegalovirus status with strong specificity and sensitivity.

The method was immunoSEQ multiplex PCR; TCRdb's version includes in-frame clones alone and lacks a portion of them. This table has about 79,000 clones, 93% appearing once. A word on this clone: Its specificity is unknown.

Per the germline V gene, CDR1 is ENHRY and CDR2 is SYGVKD. The CDR3 is 15 residues long. Trimming took 3 bases from V and 0 from J, leaving 11 bases between them. Sequenced material: PBMCs. J is TRBJ1-1 and V is TRBV10-3; D remains unclear. The TCR originated in a woman between 25 and 40 years old in good health and CMV-seronegative. CDR3: CAISDSGRVNTEAFF. CDR3 in DNA: TGTGCCATCAGTGACTCAGGCAGAGTGAACACTGAAGCTTTCTTT.